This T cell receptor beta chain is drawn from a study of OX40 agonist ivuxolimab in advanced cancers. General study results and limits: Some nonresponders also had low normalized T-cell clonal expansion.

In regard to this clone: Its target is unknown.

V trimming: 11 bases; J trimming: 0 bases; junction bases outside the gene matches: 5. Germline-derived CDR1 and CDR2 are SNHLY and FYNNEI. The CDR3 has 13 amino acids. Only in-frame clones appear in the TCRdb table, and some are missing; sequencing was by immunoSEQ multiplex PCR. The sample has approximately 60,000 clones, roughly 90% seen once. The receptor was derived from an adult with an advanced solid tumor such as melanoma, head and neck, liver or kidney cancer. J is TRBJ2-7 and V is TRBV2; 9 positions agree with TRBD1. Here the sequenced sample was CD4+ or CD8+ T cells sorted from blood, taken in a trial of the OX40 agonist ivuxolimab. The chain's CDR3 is CAGQTGGSYEQYF. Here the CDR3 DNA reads TGTGCCGGCCAGACAGGGGGCTCCTACGAGCAGTACTTC.